These T cell receptor beta chains were read from a single sample in a study of CD8 T cells in ankylosing spondylitis. TCRdb recomputed calls from the 5' RACE reads with MiXCR, one row per CDR3 protein. The sample includes roughly 450,000 distinct CDR3 sequences, around 26% of them seen just once. Input material: blood, either unsorted or a sorted T cell fraction (not recorded which). The receptors derive from a male donor with ankylosing spondylitis. The CDR3 runs from the conserved cysteine through the conserved F or W. Each record gives: V gene, D gene, clone size, J gene, CDR3 DNA, CDR3 protein. The D gene is left open where the match is weak. Rows may omit the clone size; those that give it use once, few, many or a size class.

>TRBV2|.|few|TRBJ2-5
TGTGCCAGCAGCGCTGACGACCGGGAGACCCAGTACTTC
CASSADDRETQYF
>TRBV21-1|.|.|TRBJ2-3
TGTGCCAGCCCCTTTAGAAGGAGCAGCGGGCTGGCAGATACGCAGTATTTT
CASPFRRSSGLADTQYF
>TRBV5-1|.|.|TRBJ1-3
TGCGCCAGCAGCTTGGGCAGGGTACTTTCTGGAAACACCATATATTTT
CASSLGRVLSGNTIYF
>TRBV3-1|.|.|TRBJ2-3
TGTGCCAGCAGCGACCCGACTACCCCTAGCACAGATACGCAGTATTTT
CASSDPTTPSTDTQYF
>TRBV7-9|.|.|TRBJ2-3
TGTGCCAGCAGCCCTAGGTATACGCAGTATTTT
CASSPRYTQYF
>TRBV24-1|TRBD2|.|TRBJ2-1
TGTGCCACTCGGACTAGCGACTACAATGAGCAGTTCTTC
CATRTSDYNEQFF
>TRBV10-3|.|.|TRBJ2-5
TGTGCCATCAGTGGACGGCGGGAAGAGACCCAGTACTTC
CAISGRREETQYF
>TRBV13|TRBD2|.|TRBJ2-1
TGTGCCAGCAGCTTTACCAGCCCGGGACTAGCGGAGACTAGTTCATCCCAATACAATGAGCAGTTCTTC
CASSFTSPGLAETSSSQYNEQFF
>TRBV11-2|.|.|TRBJ1-1
TGTGCCAGCAGCTTCACGGACAGTGGTACTGAAGCTTTCTTT
CASSFTDSGTEAFF
>TRBV27|.|.|TRBJ2-1
TGTGCCAGCAGGAAACAGGAGAGCTCCTACAATGAGCAGTTCTTC
CASRKQESSYNEQFF
>TRBV24-1|.|few|TRBJ1-4
TGTGCCACCTCACCGGGAGGGCTGAGCGAAAAACTGTTTTTT
CATSPGGLSEKLFF
>TRBV20-1|TRBD1|few|TRBJ1-2
TGCAGTGCCAAACCGGGACAGGACAACTATGGCTACACCTTC
CSAKPGQDNYGYTF
>TRBV6-1|.|few|TRBJ1-2
TGTGCCAGCAGCCTCATCCACCGAGCTAACTATGGCTACACCTTC
CASSLIHRANYGYTF
>TRBV24-1|.|.|TRBJ1-5
TGTGCCACCAGTGGTTCCGGGGCGGCTCAGCCCCAGCATTTT
CATSGSGAAQPQHF
>TRBV18|.|.|TRBJ2-7
TGTGCCAGCTCACCAACAGGGCACGAGCAGTACTTC
CASSPTGHEQYF
>TRBV4-1|.|few|TRBJ2-3
TGCGCCAGCAGCCAAGGCCGGGAGTCGACGCAGTATTTT
CASSQGRESTQYF
>TRBV9|.|.|TRBJ1-4
TGTGCCAGCAGCCCTGGACGACAGAAGTTCTTATCTGAAAAACTGTTTTTT
CASSPGRQKFLSEKLFF
>TRBV12-3/TRBV12-4|.|few|TRBJ2-3
TGTGCCAGCAGCTACTTCGGGAGCACAGATACGCAGTATTTT
CASSYFGSTDTQYF
>TRBV18|TRBD1|few|TRBJ2-5
TGTGCCAGCTTAGAGACAGGGGAAGAGACCCAGTACTTC
CASLETGEETQYF
>TRBV20-1|.|.|TRBJ1-1
TGCAGTGCTAGAATGGGTTCCACTGAAGCTTTCTTT
CSARMGSTEAFF
>TRBV7-6|.|.|TRBJ2-3
TGTGCCAGCAGCTGGGGAACGACTTCAGATACGCAGTATTTT
CASSWGTTSDTQYF
>TRBV6-5|.|.|TRBJ1-1
TGTGCCAGCAGTTACTCATGGGGTATGAACACTGAAGCTTTCTTT
CASSYSWGMNTEAFF
>TRBV2|.|.|TRBJ2-1
TGTGCCAACATCCGGGGATGGTATGAGCAGTTCTTC
CANIRGWYEQFF
>TRBV5-1|.|few|TRBJ1-5
TGCGCCAGCAGCTTGGAACCGATGATGGGTCAGCCCCAGCATTTT
CASSLEPMMGQPQHF
>TRBV5-1|.|.|TRBJ1-3
TGCGCCAGCAGCTTGGTGACTGATGGAAACACCATATATTTT
CASSLVTDGNTIYF
>TRBV14|.|.|TRBJ2-4
TGTGCCAGCAGCCGCTCCCCCAAGGATTTGGCCCAAAACATTCAGTACTTC
CASSRSPKDLAQNIQYF
>TRBV9|.|.|TRBJ1-2
TGTGCCAGCAGCGTATCACCCTCTAACTATGGCTACACCTTC
CASSVSPSNYGYTF
>TRBV18|TRBD1|few|TRBJ1-5
TGTGCCAGCTCATGGACAGGGATAGGCAATCAGCCCCAGCATTTT
CASSWTGIGNQPQHF
>TRBV20-1|.|many|TRBJ2-2
TGCAGTGCTAGAGGCGACAAGGAGGGTTACACCGGGGAGCTGTTTTTT
CSARGDKEGYTGELFF
>TRBV24-1|TRBD1|few|TRBJ2-1
TGTGCCACCAGTGATTCCGGGACAGGGGATCCTCCTGAGCAGTTCTTC
CATSDSGTGDPPEQFF
>TRBV5-1|TRBD1|.|TRBJ1-2
TGCGCCAGCAGCTCGACAGGGCGGTATGGCTACACCTTC
CASSSTGRYGYTF
>TRBV12-3/TRBV12-4|TRBD2|many|TRBJ2-3
TGTGCCAGCAGTCCACAGGGACTAGCCAGCACAGATACGCAGTATTTT
CASSPQGLASTDTQYF
>TRBV20-1|TRBD1|.|TRBJ2-3
TGCAGTGCTAGAGATCTTGGACAGGGCTCAGATACGCAGTATTTT
CSARDLGQGSDTQYF
>TRBV7-9|.|few|TRBJ1-2
TGTGCCAGCAGCTTAGCGTCGGTCGGTCATGGCTACACCTTC
CASSLASVGHGYTF
>TRBV20-1|.|few|TRBJ1-2
TGCAGTGCTACGGACCTCTATGGCTACACCTTC
CSATDLYGYTF
>TRBV19|.|.|TRBJ2-2
TGTGCCAGTAGTACCCTCTCGGCCGGGGAGCTGTTTTTT
CASSTLSAGELFF
>TRBV11-2|.|few|TRBJ2-4
TGTGCCAGCAGCTCGGGAGAACCGGGCATTCAGTACTTC
CASSSGEPGIQYF
>TRBV6-1|.|.|TRBJ1-2
TGTGCCAGCAGTGGGATAAGGCCCAGGGCAGGTGCCTCCTATGGCTACACCTTC
CASSGIRPRAGASYGYTF
>TRBV12-3/TRBV12-4|.|.|TRBJ2-6
TGTGCCAGCAGTCCCAGACGACAGGAGACCTCTGGGGCCAACGTCCTGACTTTC
CASSPRRQETSGANVLTF